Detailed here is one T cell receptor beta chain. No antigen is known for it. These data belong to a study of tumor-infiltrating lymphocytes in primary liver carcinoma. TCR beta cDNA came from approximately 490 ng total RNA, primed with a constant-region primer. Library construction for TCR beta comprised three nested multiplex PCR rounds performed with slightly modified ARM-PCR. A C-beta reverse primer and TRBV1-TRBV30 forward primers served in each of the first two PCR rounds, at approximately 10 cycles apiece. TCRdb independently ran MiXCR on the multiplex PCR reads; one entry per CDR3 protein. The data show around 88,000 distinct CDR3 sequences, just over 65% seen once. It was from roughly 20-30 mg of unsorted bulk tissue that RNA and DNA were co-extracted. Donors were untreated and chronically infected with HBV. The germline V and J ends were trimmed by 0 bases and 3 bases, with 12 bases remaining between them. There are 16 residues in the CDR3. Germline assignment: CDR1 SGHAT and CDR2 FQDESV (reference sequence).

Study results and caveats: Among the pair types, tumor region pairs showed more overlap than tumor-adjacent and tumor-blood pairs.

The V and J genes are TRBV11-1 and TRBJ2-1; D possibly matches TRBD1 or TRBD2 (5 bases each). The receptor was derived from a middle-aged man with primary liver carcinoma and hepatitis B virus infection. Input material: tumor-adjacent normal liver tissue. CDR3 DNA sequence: TGTGCCAGCAGCTTAGCGCGAGGGGTGCTCTACAATGAGCAGTTCTTC. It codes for CASSLARGVLYNEQFF.